This T cell receptor (beta chain) is drawn from a study of CD8+CD57+ T cells in acquired aplastic anemia. Across the whole study: About 11 million reads, on average, were obtained for CD4+ cells from healthy donors.

The use of genomic DNA as template underpinned the TCR beta VDJ and CDR3 profiling. TCRdb redid the calling of the reads with MiXCR, one entry per CDR3 protein. The sample has 200,000 to 250,000 distinct CDR3 sequences, roughly 55% seen once. Only one count was recorded for this clonotype. Specimen: sorted CD4+, CD8+, or CD8+CD57+ T cells (not recorded which) from PBMCs. This TCR derives from a human donor in good health.

The CDR3 DNA sequence: TGCAGCGTTGTGTCGGAGTTCTATGGCTACACCTTC. Its protein is CSVVSEFYGYTF. The chain employs TRBV29-1 and TRBJ1-2, with D unclear. Trimming shortened V by 4 bases and J by 4 bases, and 10 bases separated the two germline ends. The length of the CDR3 is 12 residues. Germline CDR1 is SQVTM and CDR2 is ANQGSEA.